The 17 T cell receptor beta chains presented below share a single source sample, sequenced in a study of regulatory T cells in long-lasting Graves disease. CDR3-region Arm-PCR and iRepertoire HTBI primers produced the TCR beta libraries. TCRdb re-called the multiplex PCR reads through MiXCR, storing one row per CDR3 protein. The sample has about 420,000 distinct CDR3 sequences; 16% are singletons. Time point defined: newly diagnosed GD, antithyroid drugs for less than 3 months. Isolated PBMC RNA provided the starting material for the TCR library. The same data also went into a second study, on T cells in Graves' hyperthyroidism and ophthalmopathy.

The material sequenced was peripheral blood mononuclear cells (PBMCs), taken at new diagnosis, from a patient treated with antithyroid drugs. The origin of the receptors is a woman younger than 30 with Graves disease.

The gene calls are TRBV5-6 and TRBJ1-4; D might be TRBD1 (5 bases). The CDR3 runs to 15 residues. Germline V gives CDR1 SGHDT, CDR2 YYEEEE. Trimming left V 3 bases short and J 5 bases short, with 14 bases between. In nucleotides, the CDR3 is TGTGCCAGCAGCTCGATGGGACCGAAGAATGAAAAACTGTTTTTT. This translates into CASSSMGPKNEKLFF.

The rearrangement joins TRBV15 to TRBJ1-4; 8 bases are a match to TRBD1. The CDR3 sequence is 15 residues long. Germline V gives CDR1 LNHNV, CDR2 YYDKDF (reference sequence). V lost 3 bases and J lost 10; bases outside the gene matches: 10. The CDR3 here is CATSRDRVSGRKLFF. Here the CDR3 DNA reads TGTGCCACCAGCAGGGACAGGGTCTCTGGCCGAAAACTGTTTTTT. The full variable domain, rest sourced from reference TRBV15 and TRBJ1-4, is DAMVIQNPRYQVTQFGKPVTLSCSQTLNHNVMYWYQQKSSQAPKLLFHYYDKDFNNEADTPDNFQSRRPNTSFCFLDIRSPGLGDTAMYLCATSRDRVSGRKLFFGSGTQLSVL.

This clonotype was detected many times. The chain carries TRBV2 and TRBJ2-5, with no clear D. Germline V gene lookup returns CDR1 SNHLY and CDR2 FYNNEI. V shed 6 bases and J shed 1 base, with 12 bases lying between them. The CDR3 consists of 14 residues. The CDR3 region has the DNA TGTGCCAGCAGGTGGTCCACAAGCCAAGAGACCCAGTACTTC. It encodes CASRWSTSQETQYF.

This clonotype showed up many times. The gene calls are TRBV2 and TRBJ2-1; 11 nucleotides agree with TRBD1. Germline V lookup: CDR1 SNHLY, CDR2 FYNNEI. Trimming removed 8 bases from V and 2 bases from J; junction bases left unmatched: 11. There are 17 residues in the CDR3. The CDR3 spells CASHQVGTGGPYNEQFF. DNA for the CDR3: TGTGCCAGCCACCAGGTGGGGACAGGGGGGCCCTACAATGAGCAGTTCTTC.

This clonotype was found a few times. This CDR3 reads CASSPLGVGEKLFF. The CDR3, as DNA: TGTGCCAGCTCACCTCTTGGGGTCGGAGAAAAACTGTTTTTT. The chain has TRBV18 and TRBJ1-4; the D is unclear. The germline V gene encodes CDR1 KGHSH and CDR2 LQKENI. The CDR3 spans 14 residues. V lost 3 bases, J lost 8 bases, and 13 bases lay in between.

The genes are TRBV2 and TRBJ1-2; 9 bases fit TRBD1. J lost 2 bases, V lost 0 bases, and 4 bases had no gene match. This CDR3 is 16 amino acids long. The germline V gene encodes CDR1 SNHLY and CDR2 FYNNEI. This CDR3 is CASSEAGQGQNYGYTF. CDR3 DNA: TGTGCCAGCAGTGAAGCGGGACAGGGCCAGAACTATGGCTACACCTTC.

The table lists this clonotype with many counts. The chain joins TRBV2 to TRBJ2-1, with no clear D. Trimming stripped 0 bases from V and 10 bases from J, with 10 bases between. This CDR3 spans 13 amino acids. CDR1 and CDR2 (germline): SNHLY, FYNNEI. CDR3 loop: CASSEAPNGEQFF. As DNA, the CDR3 is TGTGCCAGCAGTGAAGCGCCAAACGGGGAGCAGTTCTTC.

This clonotype was seen repeatedly, ten times or more. The chain employs TRBV20-1 and TRBJ2-1; D possibly corresponds to TRBD2 (6 bases). The V gene's germline CDR1 is DFQATT and CDR2 SNEGSKA (reference sequence). V gave up 0 bases and J gave up 9 bases, with 15 bases separating them. There are 14 residues in the CDR3. This CDR3 is CSARDGGVLGEQFF. The CDR3 bases are TGCAGTGCTAGAGATGGAGGGGTTTTAGGTGAGCAGTTCTTC.

This clonotype was observed many times. The V and J genes are TRBV6-1 and TRBJ1-1; D gene unclear. CDR3 length equals 14 residues. V gave up 7 bases and J gave up 2 bases, with 14 bases separating them. CDR1 MNHNS and CDR2 SASEGT come from the germline V gene. CDR3 in amino acids: CASINRQLNTEAFF. The CDR3 DNA sequence: TGTGCCAGCATTAATCGGCAGCTTAACACTGAAGCTTTCTTT.

This clonotype was counted between two and nine times. One end of the junction does not line up with germline, which may come from a read error. CDR3 DNA sequence: TGTGCCGGCAGCTTAGATGGCCTCGGGAGCACAGATACGCAGTATTTT. It codes for CAGSLDGLGSTDTQYF. The chain joins TRBV11-2 to TRBJ2-3; D uncertain. The CDR3 spans 16 residues. CDR1 is SGHAT and CDR2 is FQNNGV in the germline V gene.

Remarks on this clonotype: A much larger clone lies one base from this, so it may be a read error. The genes are TRBV27 and TRBJ2-3, with 8 bases that match TRBD2. Germline V gene data show CDR1 as MNHEY and CDR2 as SMNVEV (reference sequence). The CDR3 extends over 13 amino acids. The chain's CDR3 is CASSMTSDNEQSF. CDR3 coding DNA: TGTGCCAGCAGTATGACTAGCGATAATGAGCAGTCCTTC.

This clonotype has at least ten counts. The chain uses TRBV4-3 and TRBJ2-3; 8 nucleotides match TRBD2. CDR1 and CDR2 (germline): LGHNA, YSLEER. CDR3 length equals 18 residues. V was pared by 5 bases and J by 4 bases, with 17 bases of the junction left unmatched. CDR3 nucleotides: TGCGCCAGCAGCATCGGGGACCGTACGGGAGCGGGAGCAGATACGCAGTATTTT. Translating it yields CASSIGDRTGAGADTQYF.

Regarding this clonotype: A much more abundant neighbour one base away suggests this may be a read error. This chain links TRBV18 with TRBJ2-1; 7 nucleotides agree with TRBD1. CDR1 and CDR2 (germline): KGHSH, LQKENI. The CDR3 covers 14 residues. V lost 0 bases and J lost 10; bases outside the gene matches: 6. DNA for the CDR3: TGTGCCAGCTCACCACCGACAGGGCTGTACGAGCAGTTCTTC. Protein: CASSPPTGLYEQFF.

V is TRBV7-2 and J is TRBJ2-1; the D gene is possibly TRBD2 (6 bases). Germline CDR1 reads SGHTA; CDR2 reads FQGNSA. Trimming removed 5 bases from V and 5 bases from J, with 28 bases in between. This CDR3 is built from 19 residues. The DNA of the CDR3 is TGTGCCAGCAGCCCTTATGACAGATTTACTAGCAGGGAGGACAATGAGCAGTTCTTC. It specifies CASSPYDRFTSREDNEQFF. Complete variable domain (other parts from reference TRBV7-2 and TRBJ2-1): GAGVSQSPSNKVTEKGKDVELRCDPISGHTALYWYRQSLGQGLEFLIYFQGNSAPDKSGLPSDRFSAERTGGSVSTLTIQRTQQEDSAVYLCASSPYDRFTSREDNEQFFGPGTRLTVL.

Here the CDR3 DNA reads TGTGCCAGCAGCGTAGGAGACAGGGGTTGGTCTGAAGCTTTCTTT. Its protein is CASSVGDRGWSEAFF. This chain uses TRBV9 with TRBJ1-1, with 8 nucleotides matching TRBD1. Germline V gene lookup returns CDR1 SGDLS and CDR2 YYNGEE. J lost 6 bases, V lost 0 bases, and 7 bases had no gene match. The CDR3 loop spans 15 amino acids.

On this clonotype itself: A read error may explain this, as a much larger clone is one base away. This likely comes from a read error, as the CDR3 has no conserved phenylalanine or tryptophan at its end. This chain connects TRBV20-1 to TRBJ2-1, with unresolved D. This CDR3 comprises 14 residues. Looked up from germline, CDR1 is DFQATT and CDR2 is SNEGSKA (reference sequence). V was pared by 3 bases and J by 2 bases, with 11 bases between. CDR3 DNA: TGCAGTGCTAGTTGGTGGGAACCCTACAATGAGCAGTTCGTC. Translated, it gives CSASWWEPYNEQFV.

This clonotype appeared many times. This rearrangement joins TRBV7-9 to TRBJ2-7; TRBD2 matches 9 bases. CDR3 length: 15 amino acids. V lost 3 bases and J lost 4; bases outside the gene matches: 7. Per the germline V gene, CDR1 is SEHNR and CDR2 is FQNEAQ (reference sequence). Here the CDR3 DNA reads TGTGCCAGCAGCTTGGGAGGAACTAGCGGGTACGAGCAGTACTTC. Amino acids: CASSLGGTSGYEQYF. The full variable domain, its missing parts supplied by reference TRBV7-9 and TRBJ2-7, is DTGVSQNPRHKITKRGQNVTFRCDPISEHNRLYWYRQTLGQGPEFLTYFQNEAQLEKSRLLSDRFSAERPKGSFSTLEIQRTEQGDSAMYLCASSLGGTSGYEQYFGPGTRLTVT.